This T cell receptor beta chain is drawn from a study of human T cells and chemical hapten exposure. Whole-study results and caveats: Expanded TCRs grouped into significantly more large CDR3 similarity clusters than controls produced. DPC sensitization left the count of TCRs above 1 in 1000 unchanged.

Germline loops: CDR1 SGHVS, CDR2 FNYEAQ. The CDR3 is 13 amino acids. The germline V and J ends were trimmed by 4 bases and 6 bases, with 11 bases remaining between them. This clonotype was counted ten times or more. Antigen unknown. The time point here: patch test 2, 6 weeks after DPC sensitization. Treatment specified: therapeutic diphenylcyclopropenone sensitization with weekly scalp DPC. For the library, individual cDNA molecules each received unique molecular identifiers. TCRdb reprocessed the RACE reads via MiXCR and lists one record per CDR3 protein. The table lists 95,000 or so distinct CDR3 sequences, roughly 11% of them singletons.

The specimen was whole blood, collected in connection with sensitization to the hapten diphenylcyclopropenone (DPC). The receptor comes from a woman between 40 and 50 years old with alopecia areata. Some clones in this sample may be carry-over from other donors' samples. The chain joins TRBV7-6 to TRBJ2-3, with D maybe TRBD1 (5 bases). CDR3 residues: CASSSNNRDTQYF. For the CDR3, the DNA is TGTGCCAGCAGCTCGAATAACAGGGATACGCAGTATTTT.